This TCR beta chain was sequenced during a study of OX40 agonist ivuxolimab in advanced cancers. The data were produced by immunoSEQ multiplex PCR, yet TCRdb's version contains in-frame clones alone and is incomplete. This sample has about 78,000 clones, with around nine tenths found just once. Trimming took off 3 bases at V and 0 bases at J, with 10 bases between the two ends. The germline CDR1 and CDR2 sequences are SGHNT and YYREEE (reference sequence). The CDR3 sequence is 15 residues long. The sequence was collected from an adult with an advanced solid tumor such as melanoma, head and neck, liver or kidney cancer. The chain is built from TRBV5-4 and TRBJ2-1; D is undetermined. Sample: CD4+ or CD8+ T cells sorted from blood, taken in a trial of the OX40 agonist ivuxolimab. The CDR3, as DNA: TGTGCCAGCAGCTCCTACACGAGCTCCTACAATGAGCAGTTCTTC. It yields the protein CASSSYTSSYNEQFF.